Reported below is one T cell receptor (beta chain). From germline, CDR1 is MNHEY and CDR2 SMNVEV (reference sequence). V lost 2 bases, J lost 11 bases, and 18 bases lay in between. The CDR3 runs 14 residues. The entry originates in a study of blood T cell repertoires in COVID-19. TCRdb's copy holds only in-frame clones and misses some; the assay was immunoSEQ multiplex PCR. In the table there are under 250,000 clones, around four fifths of which are singletons. The sequence derives from a woman aged 40 to 50 who had been exposed to COVID-19. This sequence joins TRBV27 and TRBJ1-1; D call uncertain. The sequencing input was PBMCs or T cells enriched from blood (not recorded which). The CDR3 DNA reads as TGTGCCAGCAGTTTACGCCGGACTAACAGTGGGGCTTTCTTT. Its translation is CASSLRRTNSGAFF.